Reported below is one T cell receptor beta chain. The antigen remains undetermined. Germline V gene data show CDR1 as SGHAT and CDR2 as FQDESV (reference sequence). CDR3 size: 15 residues. V was clipped by 1 base and J by 1 base, with 7 bases between them. The table came from immunoSEQ multiplex PCR; TCRdb's copy has only in-frame clones and leaves some out. The sample has 130,000 to 150,000 clones; approximately 93% are singletons. This entry belongs to a study of T cell responses to AZD1222 COVID-19 vaccine. Study-wide results and limits: Donors in the cohort were predominantly white British and more often female, and clonal diversity was possibly underestimated.

The receptor's source is an adult who had recovered from COVID-19. J is TRBJ2-2 and V is TRBV11-1, with D hard to call. The sample consisted of peripheral blood, taken after recovery from COVID-19. Here the CDR3 DNA reads TGTGCCAGCAGCTTAGGGCTACAGAACACCGGGGAGCTGTTTTTT. This sequence encodes CASSLGLQNTGELFF.